Given below is one T cell receptor (beta chain) in context. The entry originates in a study of blood T cell repertoires in COVID-19. On the study more broadly: Some COVID-19 samples were acute and others convalescent; all came from the United States, Italy and Spain. From T cells, B-cell-depleted T cells, or PBMCs came the material, which was cDNA or gDNA.

CDR1 and CDR2 from the germline V gene are KGHSH and LQKENI. The V gene end was trimmed by 4 bases and the J gene end by 7 bases; junction bases not matched to a gene: 8. This CDR3 is 15 amino acids long. Recovered status in Cohort 3 required two negative PCRs, clearance, or symptom resolution. In the original workflow: Amplification of reference gene primers provided the estimated nucleated cell counts. Assay used: immunoSEQ multiplex PCR; TCRdb lists only in-frame clones, some missing. V and J calls and clone size are copied from that table; D and trimming were computed from the DNA. The data contain about 340,000 clones, 92% of them singletons.

This sequence was found in a woman aged 25-40 years who had recovered from COVID-19. The sequenced material came from PBMCs or T cells enriched from blood (not recorded which). This chain connects TRBV18 to TRBJ1-5; 9 bases are shared with TRBD1. CDR3 coding DNA: TGTGCCAGCTCACAGGGGACAGGGAGGGAACAGCCCCAGCATTTT. Translating gives CASSQGTGREQPQHF.